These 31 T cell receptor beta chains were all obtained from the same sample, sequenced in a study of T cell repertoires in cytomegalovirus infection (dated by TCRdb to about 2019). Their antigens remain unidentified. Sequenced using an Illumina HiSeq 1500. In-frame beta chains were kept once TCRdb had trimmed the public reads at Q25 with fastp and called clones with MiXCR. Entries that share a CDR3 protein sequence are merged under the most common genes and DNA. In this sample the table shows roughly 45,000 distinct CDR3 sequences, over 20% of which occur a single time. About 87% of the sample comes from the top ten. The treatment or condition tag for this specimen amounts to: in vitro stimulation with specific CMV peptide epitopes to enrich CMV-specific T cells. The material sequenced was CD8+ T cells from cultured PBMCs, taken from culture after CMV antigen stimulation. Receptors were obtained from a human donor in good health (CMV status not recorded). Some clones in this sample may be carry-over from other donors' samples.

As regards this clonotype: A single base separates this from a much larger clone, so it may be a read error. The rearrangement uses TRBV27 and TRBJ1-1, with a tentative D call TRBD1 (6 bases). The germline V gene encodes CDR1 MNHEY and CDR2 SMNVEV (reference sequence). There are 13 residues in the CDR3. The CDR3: CDSSLGARTEAFF. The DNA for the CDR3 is TGTGACAGCAGTTTGGGGGCGCGGACTGAAGCTTTCTTT.

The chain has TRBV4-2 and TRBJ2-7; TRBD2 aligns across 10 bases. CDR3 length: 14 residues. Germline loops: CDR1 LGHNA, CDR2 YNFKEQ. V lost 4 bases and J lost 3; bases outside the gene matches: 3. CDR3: CASSPGLADYEQYF. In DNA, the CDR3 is TGTGCCAGCAGCCCCGGACTAGCGGACTACGAGCAGTACTTC.

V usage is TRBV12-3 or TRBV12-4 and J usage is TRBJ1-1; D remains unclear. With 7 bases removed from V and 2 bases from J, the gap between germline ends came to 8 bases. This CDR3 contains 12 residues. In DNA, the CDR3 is TGTGCCAGCATATACGGAAACACTGAAGCTTTCTTT. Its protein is CASIYGNTEAFF.

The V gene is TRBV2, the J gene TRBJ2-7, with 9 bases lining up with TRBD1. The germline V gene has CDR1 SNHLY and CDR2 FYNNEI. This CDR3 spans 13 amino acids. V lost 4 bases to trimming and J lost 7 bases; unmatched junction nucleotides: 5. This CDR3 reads CASSVDRGGEQYF. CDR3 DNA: TGTGCCAGCAGTGTCGACAGGGGGGGAGAGCAGTACTTC.

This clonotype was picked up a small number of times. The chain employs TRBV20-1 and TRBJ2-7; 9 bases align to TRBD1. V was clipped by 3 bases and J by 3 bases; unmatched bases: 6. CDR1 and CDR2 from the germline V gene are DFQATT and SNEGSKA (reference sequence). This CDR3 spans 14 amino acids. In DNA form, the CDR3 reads TGCAGTGCTAGGTTACCGGGACAGGGCTACGAGCAGTACTTC. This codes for CSARLPGQGYEQYF.

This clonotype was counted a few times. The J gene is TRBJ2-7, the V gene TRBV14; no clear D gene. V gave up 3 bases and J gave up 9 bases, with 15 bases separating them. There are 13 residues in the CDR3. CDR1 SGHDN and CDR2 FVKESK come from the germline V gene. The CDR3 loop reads CASSHLPRVGQYF. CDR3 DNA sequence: TGTGCCAGCAGCCACCTACCTAGAGTTGGGCAGTACTTC.

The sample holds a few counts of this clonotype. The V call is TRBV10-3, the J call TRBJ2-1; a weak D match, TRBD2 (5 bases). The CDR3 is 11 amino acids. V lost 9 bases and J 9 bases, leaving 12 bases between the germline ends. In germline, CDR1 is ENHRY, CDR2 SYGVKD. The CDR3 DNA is TGTGCCATTAGCGATAGAGTTGAGCAGTTCTTC. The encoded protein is CAISDRVEQFF.

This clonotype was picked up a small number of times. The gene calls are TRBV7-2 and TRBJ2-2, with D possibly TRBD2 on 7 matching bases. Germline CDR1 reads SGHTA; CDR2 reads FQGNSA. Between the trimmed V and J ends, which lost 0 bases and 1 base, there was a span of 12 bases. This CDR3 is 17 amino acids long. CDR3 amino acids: CASSLARGGGNTGELFF. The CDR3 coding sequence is TGTGCCAGCAGCTTAGCAAGGGGAGGGGGGAACACCGGGGAGCTGTTTTTT. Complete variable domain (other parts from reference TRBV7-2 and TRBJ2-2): GAGVSQSPSNKVTEKGKDVELRCDPISGHTALYWYRQSLGQGLEFLIYFQGNSAPDKSGLPSDRFSAERTGGSVSTLTIQRTQQEDSAVYLCASSLARGGGNTGELFFGEGSRLTVL.

The CDR3 here is CASSPGPYEQYF. CDR3 nucleotide sequence: TGTGCCAGCAGTCCAGGGCCGTACGAGCAGTACTTC. The rearrangement joins TRBV12-3 or TRBV12-4 to TRBJ2-7; perhaps TRBD1 as D (5 bases). The V gene lost 5 bases and the J gene lost 4 bases, with 9 bases spanning the gap. This CDR3 is 12 amino acids long.

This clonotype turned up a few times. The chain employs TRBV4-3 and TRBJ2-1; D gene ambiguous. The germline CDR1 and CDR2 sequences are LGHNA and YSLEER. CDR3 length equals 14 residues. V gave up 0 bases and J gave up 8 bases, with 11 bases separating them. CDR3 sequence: CASSQDIATDEQFF. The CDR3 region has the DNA TGCGCCAGCAGCCAAGATATCGCTACTGATGAGCAGTTCTTC.

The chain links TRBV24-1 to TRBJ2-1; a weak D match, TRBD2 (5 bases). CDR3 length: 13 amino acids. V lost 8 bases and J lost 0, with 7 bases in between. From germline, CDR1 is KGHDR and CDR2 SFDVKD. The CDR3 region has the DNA TGTGCCACCAAAGGGAGCTCCTACAATGAGCAGTTCTTC. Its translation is CATKGSSYNEQFF.

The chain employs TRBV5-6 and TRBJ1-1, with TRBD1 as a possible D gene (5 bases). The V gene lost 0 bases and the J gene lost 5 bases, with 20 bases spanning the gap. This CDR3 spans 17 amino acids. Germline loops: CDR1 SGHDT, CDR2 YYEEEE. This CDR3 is CASSLAYPQGAGTEAFF. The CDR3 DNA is TGTGCCAGCAGCTTGGCCTACCCCCAAGGGGCTGGAACTGAAGCTTTCTTT. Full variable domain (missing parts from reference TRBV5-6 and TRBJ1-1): DAGVTQSPTHLIKTRGQQVTLRCSPKSGHDTVSWYQQALGQGPQFIFQYYEEEERQRGNFPDRFSGHQFPNYSSELNVNALLLGDSALYLCASSLAYPQGAGTEAFFGQGTRLTVV.

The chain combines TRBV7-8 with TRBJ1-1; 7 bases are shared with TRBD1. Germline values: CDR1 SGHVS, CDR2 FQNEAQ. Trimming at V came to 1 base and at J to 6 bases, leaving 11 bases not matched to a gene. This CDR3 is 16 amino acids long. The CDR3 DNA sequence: TGTGCCAGCAGCTTAGGTCCAGGGGGTCCAGGCGCTGAAGCTTTCTTT. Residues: CASSLGPGGPGAEAFF.

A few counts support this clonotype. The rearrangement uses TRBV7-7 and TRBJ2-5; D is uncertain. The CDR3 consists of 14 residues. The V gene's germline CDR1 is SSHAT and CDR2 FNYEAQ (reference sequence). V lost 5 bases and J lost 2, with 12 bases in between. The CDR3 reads CASSAKGRQETQYF. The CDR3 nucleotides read TGTGCCAGCAGCGCAAAGGGCCGACAAGAGACCCAGTACTTC.

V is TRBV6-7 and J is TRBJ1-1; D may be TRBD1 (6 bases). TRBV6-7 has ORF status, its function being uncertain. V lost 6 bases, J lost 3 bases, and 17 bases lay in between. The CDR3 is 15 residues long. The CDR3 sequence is CASSLMGQDHTEAFF. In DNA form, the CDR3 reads TGTGCCAGCAGCCTTATGGGACAAGACCACACTGAAGCTTTCTTT.

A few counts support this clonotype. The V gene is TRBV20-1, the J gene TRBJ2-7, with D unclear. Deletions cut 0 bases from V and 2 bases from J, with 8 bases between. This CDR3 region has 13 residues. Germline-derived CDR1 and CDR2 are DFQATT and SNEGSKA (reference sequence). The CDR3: CSARDTATYEQYF. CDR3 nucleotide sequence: TGCAGTGCTAGAGATACAGCAACCTACGAGCAGTACTTC.

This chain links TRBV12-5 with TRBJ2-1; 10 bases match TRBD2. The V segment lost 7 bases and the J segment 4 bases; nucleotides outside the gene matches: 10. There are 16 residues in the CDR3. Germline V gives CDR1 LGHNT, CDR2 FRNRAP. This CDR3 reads CASAPTGTSAYNEQFF. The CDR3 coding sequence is TGTGCTAGTGCCCCGACCGGGACTAGCGCGTACAATGAGCAGTTCTTC.

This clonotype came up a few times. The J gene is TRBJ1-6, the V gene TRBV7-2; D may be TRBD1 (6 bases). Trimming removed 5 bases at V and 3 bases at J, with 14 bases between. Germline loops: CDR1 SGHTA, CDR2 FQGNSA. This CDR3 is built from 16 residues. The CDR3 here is CASSLGGTHYNSPLHF. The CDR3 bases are TGTGCCAGCAGCCTAGGGGGGACGCACTATAATTCACCCCTCCACTTT.

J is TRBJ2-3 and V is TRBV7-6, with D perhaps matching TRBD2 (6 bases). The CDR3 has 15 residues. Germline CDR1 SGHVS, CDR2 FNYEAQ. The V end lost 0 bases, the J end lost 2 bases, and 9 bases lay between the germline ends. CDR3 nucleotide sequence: TGTGCCAGCAGCTTAGCGGGGGGATTCACAGATACGCAGTATTTT. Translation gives CASSLAGGFTDTQYF.

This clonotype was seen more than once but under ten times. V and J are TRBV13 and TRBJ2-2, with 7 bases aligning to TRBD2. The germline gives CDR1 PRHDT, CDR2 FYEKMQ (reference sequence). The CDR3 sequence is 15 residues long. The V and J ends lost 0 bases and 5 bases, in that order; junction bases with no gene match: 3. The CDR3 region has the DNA TGTGCCAGCAGCTTAGGCGGTAGCGGGACCGGGGAGCTGTTTTTT. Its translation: CASSLGGSGTGELFF.

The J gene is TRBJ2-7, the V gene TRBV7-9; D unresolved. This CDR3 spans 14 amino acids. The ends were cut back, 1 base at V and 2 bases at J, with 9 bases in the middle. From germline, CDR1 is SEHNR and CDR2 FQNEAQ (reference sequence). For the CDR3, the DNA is TGTGCCAGCAGCTTAGGAGCTTCACCCTACGAGCAGTACTTC. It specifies CASSLGASPYEQYF.

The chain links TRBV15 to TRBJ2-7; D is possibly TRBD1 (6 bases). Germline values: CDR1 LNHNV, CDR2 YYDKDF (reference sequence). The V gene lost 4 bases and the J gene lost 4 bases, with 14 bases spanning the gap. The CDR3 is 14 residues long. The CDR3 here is CATSTQLTGYEQYF. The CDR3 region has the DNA TGTGCCACCAGCACACAATTAACAGGGTACGAGCAGTACTTC.

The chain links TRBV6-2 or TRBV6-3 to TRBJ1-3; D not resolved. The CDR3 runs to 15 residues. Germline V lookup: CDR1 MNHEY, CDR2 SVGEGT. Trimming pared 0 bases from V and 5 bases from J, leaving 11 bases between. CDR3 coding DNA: TGTGCCAGCAGTTACTCGGCGGAAATCCGAAACACCATATATTTT. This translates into CASSYSAEIRNTIYF.

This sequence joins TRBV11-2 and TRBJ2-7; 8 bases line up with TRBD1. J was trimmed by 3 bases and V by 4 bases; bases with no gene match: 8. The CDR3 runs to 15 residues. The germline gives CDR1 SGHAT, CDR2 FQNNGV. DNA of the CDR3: TGTGCCAGCAGCTACTACAGGGGGTTAGGCTACGAGCAGTACTTC. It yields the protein CASSYYRGLGYEQYF. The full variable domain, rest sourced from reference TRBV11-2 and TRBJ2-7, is EAGVAQSPRYKIIEKRQSVAFWCNPISGHATLYWYQQILGQGPKLLIQFQNNGVVDDSQLPKDRFSAERLKGVDSTLKIQPAKLEDSAVYLCASSYYRGLGYEQYFGPGTRLTVT.

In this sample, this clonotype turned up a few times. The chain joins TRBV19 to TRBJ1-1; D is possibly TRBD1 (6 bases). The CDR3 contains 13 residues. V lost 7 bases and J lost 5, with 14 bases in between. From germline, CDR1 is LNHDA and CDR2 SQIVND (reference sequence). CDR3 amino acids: CASTPQGRTEAFF. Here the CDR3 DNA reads TGTGCCAGTACCCCGCAGGGGAGAACTGAAGCTTTCTTT.

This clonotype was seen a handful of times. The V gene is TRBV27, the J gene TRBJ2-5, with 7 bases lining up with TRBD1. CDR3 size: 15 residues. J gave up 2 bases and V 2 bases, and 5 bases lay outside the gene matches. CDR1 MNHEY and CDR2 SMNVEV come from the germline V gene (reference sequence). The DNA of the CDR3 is TGTGCCAGCAGTTTAAAGGGCAGGGGGCAAGAGACCCAGTACTTC. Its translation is CASSLKGRGQETQYF.

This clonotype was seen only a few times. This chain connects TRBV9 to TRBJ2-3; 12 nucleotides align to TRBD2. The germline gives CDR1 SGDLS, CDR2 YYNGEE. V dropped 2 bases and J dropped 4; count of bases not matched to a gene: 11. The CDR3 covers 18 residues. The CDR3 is CASSVSSLAGGFPDTQYF. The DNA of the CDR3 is TGTGCCAGCAGCGTTAGCAGTCTAGCGGGAGGGTTCCCAGATACGCAGTATTTT.

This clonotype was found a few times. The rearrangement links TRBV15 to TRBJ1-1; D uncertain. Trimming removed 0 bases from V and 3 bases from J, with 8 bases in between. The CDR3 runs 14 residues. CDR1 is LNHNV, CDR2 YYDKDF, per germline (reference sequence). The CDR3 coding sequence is TGTGCCACCAGCAGAGACAGTAGGGACACTGAAGCTTTCTTT. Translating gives CATSRDSRDTEAFF. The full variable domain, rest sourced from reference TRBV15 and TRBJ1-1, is DAMVIQNPRYQVTQFGKPVTLSCSQTLNHNVMYWYQQKSSQAPKLLFHYYDKDFNNEADTPDNFQSRRPNTSFCFLDIRSPGLGDTAMYLCATSRDSRDTEAFFGQGTRLTVV.

CDR3 in DNA: TGTGCCAGCAGTTACGATGGCGGGGAGCTGTTTTTT. This gives the protein CASSYDGGELFF. The chain employs TRBV6-5 and TRBJ2-2; no definite D call. In germline, CDR1 is MNHEY, CDR2 SVGAGI. This CDR3 has 12 residues. Trimming pared 2 bases from V and 7 bases from J, leaving 5 bases between.

The DNA of the CDR3 is TGTGCCAGCAGAATGTTCTCTGGGGCCAACGTCCTGACTTTC. Its protein product is CASRMFSGANVLTF. The chain joins TRBV6-2 or TRBV6-3 to TRBJ2-6; D unclear. V lost 6 bases and J lost 0, with 6 bases in between. The CDR3 spans 14 residues. CDR1 MNHEY and CDR2 SVGEGT come from the germline V gene.

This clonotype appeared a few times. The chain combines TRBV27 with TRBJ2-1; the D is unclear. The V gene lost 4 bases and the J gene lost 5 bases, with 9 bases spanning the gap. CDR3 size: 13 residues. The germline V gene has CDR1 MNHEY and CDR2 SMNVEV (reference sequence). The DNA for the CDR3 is TGTGCCAGCAGTTATCTTACGGACAATGAGCAGTTCTTC. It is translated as CASSYLTDNEQFF.